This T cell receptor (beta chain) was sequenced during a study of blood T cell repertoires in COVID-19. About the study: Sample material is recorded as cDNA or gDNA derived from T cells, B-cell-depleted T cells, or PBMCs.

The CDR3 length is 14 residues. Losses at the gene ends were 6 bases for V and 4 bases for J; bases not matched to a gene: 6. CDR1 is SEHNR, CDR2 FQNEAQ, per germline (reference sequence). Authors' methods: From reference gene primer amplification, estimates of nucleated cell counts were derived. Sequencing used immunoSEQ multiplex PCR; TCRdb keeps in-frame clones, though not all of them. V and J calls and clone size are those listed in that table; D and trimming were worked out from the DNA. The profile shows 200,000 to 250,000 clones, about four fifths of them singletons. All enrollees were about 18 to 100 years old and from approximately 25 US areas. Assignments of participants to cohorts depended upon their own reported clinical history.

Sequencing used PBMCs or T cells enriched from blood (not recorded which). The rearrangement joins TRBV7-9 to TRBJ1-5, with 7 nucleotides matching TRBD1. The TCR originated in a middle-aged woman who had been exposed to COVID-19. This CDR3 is CASSYGTVNQPQHF. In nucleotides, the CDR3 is TGTGCCAGCAGTTATGGGACAGTGAATCAGCCCCAGCATTTT.